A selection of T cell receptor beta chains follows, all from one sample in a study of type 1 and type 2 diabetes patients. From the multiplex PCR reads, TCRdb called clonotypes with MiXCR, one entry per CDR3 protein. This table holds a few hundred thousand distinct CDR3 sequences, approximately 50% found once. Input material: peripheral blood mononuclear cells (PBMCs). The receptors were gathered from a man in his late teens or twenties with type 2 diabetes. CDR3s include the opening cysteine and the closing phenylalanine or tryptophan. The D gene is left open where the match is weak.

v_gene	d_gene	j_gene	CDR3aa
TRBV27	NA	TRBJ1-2	CASSMGASYGYTF
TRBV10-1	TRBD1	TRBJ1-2	CASSDYAGGRGYTF
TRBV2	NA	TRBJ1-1	CASSIYFRQVNTEAFF
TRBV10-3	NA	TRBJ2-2	CAISESGPGKNTGELFF
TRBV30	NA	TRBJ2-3	CAWSVQLARITDKQYF
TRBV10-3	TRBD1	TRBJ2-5	CAISDGTGGKETQYF
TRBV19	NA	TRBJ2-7	CASSMGGAEYEQYF
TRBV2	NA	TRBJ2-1	CASSEVGRDDDEQFF
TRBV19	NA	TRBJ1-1	CASSGVYNTEAFF
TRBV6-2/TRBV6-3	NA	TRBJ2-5	CASIPGVEGETQYF
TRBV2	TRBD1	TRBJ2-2	CASRQGESGELIF
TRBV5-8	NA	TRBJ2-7	CASSLESGREQYF
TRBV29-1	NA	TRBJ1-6	CSVGATGNSPLHF
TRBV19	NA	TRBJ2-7	CASSGDHKNPYEQYF
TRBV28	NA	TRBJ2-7	CASSDPTYEQYF
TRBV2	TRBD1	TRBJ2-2	CASSEGQGVIVSGELFF
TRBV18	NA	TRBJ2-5	CASSPPPPKETQYF
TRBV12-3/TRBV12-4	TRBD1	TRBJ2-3	CASSLGDRVLDTQYF
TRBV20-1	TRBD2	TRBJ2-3	CSARDLAGGPDTQYF
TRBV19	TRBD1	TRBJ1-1	CASSAQGGTEAFF
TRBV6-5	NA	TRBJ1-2	CAISGTNYNYGYTF
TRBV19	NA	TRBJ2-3	CASSSWDTQYF
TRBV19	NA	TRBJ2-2	CASSMFQNTGELFF
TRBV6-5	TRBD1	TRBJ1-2	CATSPSGQGPNYGYTF
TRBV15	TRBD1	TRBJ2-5	CATSRGMDRGQETQYF
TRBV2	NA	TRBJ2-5	CASSPGAGPQETQYF
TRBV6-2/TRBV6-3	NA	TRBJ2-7	CASSFFRGIDYEQYF
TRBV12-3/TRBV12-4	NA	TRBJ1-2	CASSLIGGHKGYTF
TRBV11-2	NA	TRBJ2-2	CASSAQTSNTGELFF
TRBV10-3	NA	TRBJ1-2	CAISETTRPDYGYTF
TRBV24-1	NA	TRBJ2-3	CATSDQGGLTDTQYF
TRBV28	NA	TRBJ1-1	CASSVLRGNTEAFF
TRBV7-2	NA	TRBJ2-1	CASSPTREEQFF
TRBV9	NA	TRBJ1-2	CASSVEGLRGGGYTF
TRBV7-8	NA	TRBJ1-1	CASRNREGVTEAFF
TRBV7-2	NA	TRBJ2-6	CASTLRSSGGANVLTF
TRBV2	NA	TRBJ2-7	CASRVHEQYF
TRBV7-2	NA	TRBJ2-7	CASSAKRRPSYEQYF
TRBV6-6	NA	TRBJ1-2	CASSDPSFYGYTF
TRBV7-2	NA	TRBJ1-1	CASSLVARDTEAFF
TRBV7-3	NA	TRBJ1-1	CASSSRRGSTEAFF
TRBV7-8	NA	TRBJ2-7	CASSQTSGYEQYF
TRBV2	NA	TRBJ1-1	CASSDGTSEPEAFF
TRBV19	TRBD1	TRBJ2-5	CASSGAGTAEETQYF
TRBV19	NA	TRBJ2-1	CASSSGTTYNEQFF
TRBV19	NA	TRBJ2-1	CASSIPSSPTYSSYNEQFF